The present TCR beta chain was sequenced within a study of shared clonotypes between healthy human individuals. For this clone: The antigen is not known.

Study-wide results and limits: Generation probability values for non-shared clonotypes were lower than those for clonotypes shared by all four donors. Generally, estimated richness proved larger in naive subsets than it did in memory subsets. Expectations were that clonotype sharing among donors would be affected by sequencing depth.

Assay used: immunoSEQ multiplex PCR; TCRdb lists only in-frame clones, some missing. The sample holds more than 1.2 million clones, 98% seen once. From germline, CDR1 is SGHTA and CDR2 FQGNSA. Trimming shortened V by 3 bases and J by 1 base, and 13 bases separated the two germline ends. This CDR3 spans 16 amino acids. The material sequenced was naive CD4+ T cells sorted from blood. Subset described: CD45RA+ positively selected. The rearrangement links TRBV7-2 to TRBJ2-1; TRBD2 is a possible D gene (5 bases). This TCR was recovered from a man under 40 in good health. The CDR3 DNA reads as TGTGCCAGCAGCTTCCCGAAGAGGGTGTCCTACAATGAGCAGTTCTTC. It translates to CASSFPKRVSYNEQFF. Filled out from reference TRBV7-2 and TRBJ2-1, the complete variable domain reads GAGVSQSPSNKVTEKGKDVELRCDPISGHTALYWYRQSLGQGLEFLIYFQGNSAPDKSGLPSDRFSAERTGGSVSTLTIQRTQQEDSAVYLCASSFPKRVSYNEQFFGPGTRLTVL.